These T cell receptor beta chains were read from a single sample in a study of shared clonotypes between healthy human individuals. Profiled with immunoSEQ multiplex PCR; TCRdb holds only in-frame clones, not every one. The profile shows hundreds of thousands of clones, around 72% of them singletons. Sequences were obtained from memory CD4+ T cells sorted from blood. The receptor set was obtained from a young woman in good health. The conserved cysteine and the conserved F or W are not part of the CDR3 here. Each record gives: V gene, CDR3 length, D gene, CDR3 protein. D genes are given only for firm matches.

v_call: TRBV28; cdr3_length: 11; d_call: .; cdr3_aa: ASSSLGPYEQY
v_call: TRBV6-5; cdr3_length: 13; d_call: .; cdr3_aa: ASTGQGNSGNTIY
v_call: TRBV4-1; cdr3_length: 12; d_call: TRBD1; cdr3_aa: ASSHTGGGGELF
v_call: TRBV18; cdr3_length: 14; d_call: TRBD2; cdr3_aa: ASSHSGRSLSYEQY
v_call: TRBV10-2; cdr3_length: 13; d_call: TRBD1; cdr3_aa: ASSDPGQGYNEQF
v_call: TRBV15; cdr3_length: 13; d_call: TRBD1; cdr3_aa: ATSRANRGNNEQF
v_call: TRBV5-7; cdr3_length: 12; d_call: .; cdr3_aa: ASSLVTTNEKLF
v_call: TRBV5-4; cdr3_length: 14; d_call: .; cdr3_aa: ASSLSGGVGVDTQY
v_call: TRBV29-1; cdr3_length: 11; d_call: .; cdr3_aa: SVVGGFNYGYT
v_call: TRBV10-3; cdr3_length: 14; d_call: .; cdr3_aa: AAGSPATSSYNEQF
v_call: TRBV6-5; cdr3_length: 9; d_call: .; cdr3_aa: ASSFNDGYT
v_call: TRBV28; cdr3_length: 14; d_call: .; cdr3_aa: ASSLGRQGQQETQY
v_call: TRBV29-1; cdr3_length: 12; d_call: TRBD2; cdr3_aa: SVARTSDGYEQY
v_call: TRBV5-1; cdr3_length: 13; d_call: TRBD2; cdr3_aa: ASSLALAGIREQY
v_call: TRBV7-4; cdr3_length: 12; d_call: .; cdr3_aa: ASSFSGTYNEQF
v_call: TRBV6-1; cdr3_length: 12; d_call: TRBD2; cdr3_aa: ASSEMTSVNEQF
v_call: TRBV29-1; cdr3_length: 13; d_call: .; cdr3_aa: SVSQQGRGVTEAF
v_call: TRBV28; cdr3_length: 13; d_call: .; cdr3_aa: ASRGPVWVFGGYT
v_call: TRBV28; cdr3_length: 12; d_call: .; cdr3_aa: ASSLQGVPDTQY
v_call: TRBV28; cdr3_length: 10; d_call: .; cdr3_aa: ASRQEPYEQY
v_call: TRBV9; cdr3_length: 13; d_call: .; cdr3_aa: ASSVEKQVNTEAF
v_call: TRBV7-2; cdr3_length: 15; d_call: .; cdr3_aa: ASSLPGQIPSTDTQY
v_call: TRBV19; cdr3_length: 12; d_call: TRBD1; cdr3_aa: ASRPGQGYHEQF
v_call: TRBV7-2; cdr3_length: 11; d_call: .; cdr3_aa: ASSLKGVTEAF
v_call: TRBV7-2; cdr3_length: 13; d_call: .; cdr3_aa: ASSLTPGRTEEQY
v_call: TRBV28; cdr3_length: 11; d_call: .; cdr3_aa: ASSPRGPGGYT
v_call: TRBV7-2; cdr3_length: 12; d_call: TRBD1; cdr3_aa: ASSPWTGNYGYT